These 10 T cell receptor beta chains were sequenced from one sample in a study of identical twins. TCRdb fed the 5' RACE reads into MiXCR, producing one record per CDR3 protein. The sample consists of hundreds of thousands of distinct CDR3 sequences, about 14% of them appearing once. The sample consisted of memory (CD45RO+) T cells sorted from blood. These receptors originate from a woman between 18 and 30 years old in good health.

J is TRBJ1-2 and V is TRBV4-3, with D unresolved. Looked up from germline, CDR1 is LGHNA and CDR2 is YSLEER. Deletions cut 0 bases from V and 8 bases from J, with 10 bases between. The CDR3 is 13 residues long. The CDR3 DNA sequence: TGCGCCAGCAGCCAAGATCGAAAGGCCGGCTACACCTTC. Its translation is CASSQDRKAGYTF.

This clonotype turned up a few times. The V gene is TRBV18, the J gene TRBJ2-3; 7 bases match TRBD2. Looked up from germline, CDR1 is KGHSH and CDR2 is LQKENI. There are 14 residues in the CDR3. Losses at the gene ends were 6 bases for V and 6 bases for J; bases not matched to a gene: 9. The CDR3 bases are TGTGCCAGCTCTCTCGACTTCGGGGGGGATACGCAGTATTTT. Translated: CASSLDFGGDTQYF.

A few counts support this clonotype. The rearrangement links TRBV10-3 to TRBJ2-7, with a weak D call TRBD1 (6 bases). Trimming took 3 bases from V and 3 from J, leaving 15 bases between them. This CDR3 region has 15 residues. Germline V gene sequence: CDR1 ENHRY, CDR2 SYGVKD. CDR3 DNA: TGTGCCATCAGTGAAGGACAGCAGCTCCTCTACGAGCAGTACTTC. Protein sequence: CAISEGQQLLYEQYF.

The V call is TRBV12-3 or TRBV12-4, the J call TRBJ1-6; tentatively, D is TRBD1 (6 bases). The CDR3 sequence is 13 residues long. Deletions cut 7 bases from V and 10 bases from J, with 14 bases between. In DNA, the CDR3 is TGTGCCAGCAAGGGGTCAGGGGAATCACCCCTCCACTTT. Amino acids: CASKGSGESPLHF.

This clonotype was detected only a few times. The chain links TRBV5-6 to TRBJ2-5, with TRBD2 matching 8 bases. V lost 4 bases and J lost 4; bases outside the gene matches: 12. Germline-derived CDR1 and CDR2 are SGHDT and YYEEEE. The CDR3 totals 16 residues. CDR3 sequence reads: CASSDIFGRGRETQYF. Written as DNA, the CDR3 is TGTGCCAGCAGCGATATATTCGGGAGGGGTAGAGAGACCCAGTACTTC.

This clonotype has more than one count but fewer than ten. The V and J genes are TRBV20-1 and TRBJ2-1; D perhaps matches TRBD2 (6 bases). The germline gives CDR1 DFQATT, CDR2 SNEGSKA (reference sequence). This CDR3 comprises 15 residues. The ends were cut back, 2 bases at V and 7 bases at J, with 18 bases in the middle. The CDR3 sequence: CSARPPGLVLNEQFF. The CDR3, as DNA: TGCAGTGCTAGACCCCCGGGACTTGTTCTTAATGAGCAGTTCTTC.

V gene TRBV20-1 combines with J gene TRBJ2-3, with D unclear. The V end lost 2 bases, the J end lost 1 base, and 19 bases lay between the germline ends. CDR3 size: 17 residues. Germline V gene lookup returns CDR1 DFQATT and CDR2 SNEGSKA (reference sequence). CDR3 DNA: TGCAGTGCTAGAAAAACGCACACCTGGACCGGCACAGATACGCAGTATTTT. It yields the protein CSARKTHTWTGTDTQYF.

This clonotype appeared a few times. The chain combines TRBV9 with TRBJ1-4; D ambiguous. The V gene's germline CDR1 is SGDLS and CDR2 YYNGEE. This CDR3 region has 14 residues. V lost 4 bases to trimming and J lost 3 bases, with 10 bases between them. In DNA form, the CDR3 reads TGTGCCAGCAGCCCTCGGAGGGCTAATGAAAAACTGTTTTTT. Protein sequence: CASSPRRANEKLFF.

This clonotype was counted many times. The chain employs TRBV6-5 and TRBJ2-6; TRBD1 might be the D (6 bases). Trimming shortened V by 4 bases and J by 0 bases, and 13 bases separated the two germline ends. Germline V gene lookup returns CDR1 MNHEY and CDR2 SVGAGI. The CDR3 extends over 17 amino acids. The CDR3 region is CASSFQGLSSGANVLTF. The CDR3 DNA is TGTGCCAGCAGTTTTCAGGGGCTTAGCTCTGGGGCCAACGTCCTGACTTTC.

In its sample, this clonotype was seen once. The chain joins TRBV7-2 to TRBJ2-3; D ambiguous. V lost 7 bases to trimming and J lost 6 bases, with 17 bases between them. CDR1 and CDR2 (germline): SGHTA, FQGNSA. The CDR3 is 14 amino acids. CDR3 in DNA: TGTGCCAGCACCAACGGCACAGTTTCGGATACGCAGTATTTT. Its protein is CASTNGTVSDTQYF.